The 13 T cell receptor beta chains below were found in one sample sequenced in a study of T cell responses to AZD1222 COVID-19 vaccine. The method was immunoSEQ multiplex PCR; TCRdb's version includes in-frame clones alone and lacks a portion of them. The data show around 100,000 clones, 75% to 90% seen once. The material sequenced was peripheral blood, taken on day 0 of AZD1222 vaccination. The receptor set was obtained from an adult in good health.

The CDR3 here is CASSLVGGKNTEAFF. For the CDR3, the DNA is TGTGCCAGCAGCTTAGTTGGGGGGAAGAACACTGAAGCTTTCTTT. This chain links TRBV7-2 with TRBJ1-1; possibly TRBD1 for D (5 bases). Trimming removed 1 base from V and 1 base from J, with 10 bases in between. This CDR3 is 15 amino acids long. Germline CDR1 is SGHTA and CDR2 is FQGNSA.

This chain links TRBV19 with TRBJ1-5; TRBD1 might be the D (6 bases). Trimming stripped 1 base from V and 0 bases from J, with 7 bases between. The CDR3 contains 15 residues. CDR1 is LNHDA and CDR2 is SQIVND in the germline V gene (reference sequence). The chain's CDR3 is CASSIGTVSNQPQHF. The CDR3 region has the DNA TGTGCCAGTAGTATAGGGACAGTTAGCAATCAGCCCCAGCATTTT. Supplemented by reference TRBV19 and TRBJ1-5, the full variable domain reads DGGITQSPKYLFRKEGQNVTLSCEQNLNHDAMYWYRQDPGQGLRLIYYSQIVNDFQKGDIAEGYSVSREKKESFPLTVTSAQKNPTAFYLCASSIGTVSNQPQHFGDGTRLSIL.

The chain is built from TRBV5-6 and TRBJ1-2; 7 bases are a match to TRBD1. CDR1 is SGHDT and CDR2 is YYEEEE in the germline V gene. The CDR3 sequence is 14 residues long. The V segment lost 0 bases and the J segment 2 bases; nucleotides outside the gene matches: 1. The CDR3 DNA reads TGTGCCAGCAGCTTGGGACAGGGAAACTATGGCTACACCTTC. It yields the protein CASSLGQGNYGYTF.

This clone turned up a few times. The rearrangement links TRBV6-5 to TRBJ2-7, with D maybe TRBD2 (5 bases). CDR3 size: 16 residues. Germline-derived CDR1 and CDR2 are MNHEY and SVGAGI. Trimming stripped 2 bases from V and 2 bases from J, with 16 bases between. The CDR3 here is CASSYEWGDKAYEQYF. The CDR3, as DNA: TGTGCCAGCAGTTACGAATGGGGAGACAAGGCCTACGAGCAGTACTTC.

This clone showed up just once. V is TRBV7-2 and J is TRBJ1-1; 9 bases fit TRBD1. Germline V gene lookup returns CDR1 SGHTA and CDR2 FQGNSA. The V gene end was trimmed by 5 bases and the J gene end by 5 bases; junction bases not matched to a gene: 9. This CDR3 has 15 amino acids. The CDR3 is CASSQRTGATTEAFF. The CDR3 DNA follows: TGTGCCAGCAGCCAAAGGACAGGGGCCACAACTGAAGCTTTCTTT.

The CDR3 region is CAIRGGVGNEQYF. For the CDR3, the DNA is TGTGCCATCAGGGGTGGGGTGGGGAACGAGCAGTACTTC. This chain joins TRBV10-3 and TRBJ2-7; D is uncertain. The V gene's germline CDR1 is ENHRY and CDR2 SYGVKD. This CDR3 is built from 13 residues. V was clipped by 6 bases and J by 5 bases, with 14 bases between them.

This chain joins TRBV5-4 and TRBJ2-7; TRBD1 matches 9 bases. V shed 0 bases, J shed 2 bases, and the junction held 3 bases outside the gene matches. The CDR3 has 15 amino acids. Germline V gene lookup returns CDR1 SGHNT and CDR2 YYREEE (reference sequence). The DNA for the CDR3 is TGTGCCAGCAGCTTGGGGGGACAGGGAACCTACGAGCAGTACTTC. Translating gives CASSLGGQGTYEQYF.

The V and J genes are TRBV10-2 and TRBJ1-5, with TRBD1 identical over 8 bases. The germline V gene has CDR1 WSHSY and CDR2 SAAADI. The junction had 3 bases not matched to a gene; V was cut back by 4 bases and J by 7 bases. The CDR3 loop spans 13 amino acids. The CDR3 protein is CASSGGQAQPQHF. The CDR3 DNA reads as TGCGCCAGCAGTGGGGGACAGGCCCAGCCCCAGCATTTT.

The chain joins TRBV6-5 to TRBJ1-2, with D maybe TRBD1 (5 bases). CDR1 and CDR2 (germline): MNHEY, SVGAGI. This CDR3 comprises 13 residues. V was pared by 6 bases and J by 3 bases, with 11 bases between. Written as DNA, the CDR3 is TGTGCCAGCAGGGGCATGGGGGACTATGGCTACACCTTC. Protein: CASRGMGDYGYTF.

The rearrangement joins TRBV5-1 to TRBJ1-1, with no clear D. Looked up from germline, CDR1 is SGHRS and CDR2 is YFSETQ. V was pared by 1 base and J by 1 base, with 5 bases between. The CDR3 runs 13 residues. The CDR3 DNA reads TGCGCCAGCAGCTTGAGCCAGAACACTGAAGCTTTCTTT. Its translation is CASSLSQNTEAFF.

This clone has only one observation. The rearrangement links TRBV5-4 to TRBJ2-1; 10 bases are a match to TRBD2. This CDR3 has 14 residues. CDR1 and CDR2 from the germline V gene are SGHNT and YYREEE (reference sequence). The ends lost 5 bases at V and 6 bases at J; junction bases unmatched: 5. The CDR3, as DNA: TGTGCCAGCAGACAAGCGGGAGGGGGCAATGAGCAGTTCTTC. Translated, it gives CASRQAGGGNEQFF.

The chain is built from TRBV6-2 or TRBV6-3 and TRBJ2-1; TRBD2 matches 10 bases. This CDR3 comprises 16 residues. Trimming cost V 2 bases and J 12 bases; bases outside gene matches: 13. Germline CDR1 reads MNHEY; CDR2 reads SVGEGT. For the CDR3, the DNA is TGTGCCAGCAGTTACCTGCCTAGCGGGAGAAGCGCGGGGCAGTTCTTC. It codes for CASSYLPSGRSAGQFF.

This CDR3 is CSVERWGSGTGEIYEQYF. The CDR3 DNA is TGCAGCGTAGAAAGATGGGGTTCCGGGACAGGGGAAATCTACGAGCAGTACTTC. V is TRBV29-1 and J is TRBJ2-7, with TRBD1 identical over 10 bases. CDR1 is SQVTM and CDR2 is ANQGSEA in the germline V gene. The CDR3 loop spans 18 amino acids. V shed 6 bases and J 3 bases; nucleotides not matched to a gene: 20.